This is a list of T cell receptor beta chains from one sample in a study of blood T cell repertoires in COVID-19. Here immunoSEQ multiplex PCR was the method, and the copy in TCRdb shows in-frame clones only, minus some. The sample carries roughly 120,000 clones, around 85% recorded once. What was sequenced was peripheral blood. Every receptor here comes from a woman between 55 and 75 years old with COVID-19, enrolled during active disease. CDR3s include the opening cysteine and the closing phenylalanine or tryptophan. D genes are given only for firm matches. Expanded clones get a size class; other rows say once, few or many, or leave the size out.

d_call j_call v_call clone_size cdr3_nt cdr3_aa
. TRBJ1-2 TRBV18 . TGTGCCAGCTCAGACCAGGACTATGGCTACACCTTC CASSDQDYGYTF
. TRBJ1-6 TRBV5-1 . TGCGCCAGCAGCTCGGACAGCAATTCACCCCTCCACTTT CASSSDSNSPLHF
TRBD1 TRBJ1-5 TRBV2 . TGTGCCAGCAGAGAGGACAGGAATAGCAATCAGCCCCAGCATTTT CASREDRNSNQPQHF
. TRBJ2-7 TRBV19 . TGTGCCAGTAGTGGGTTCGGGACTGGGGGCGAGCAGTACTTC CASSGFGTGGEQYF
. TRBJ1-1 TRBV2 . TGTGCCAGCAGTGAAAGGGAGACTCTCTCTGAAGCTTTCTTT CASSERETLSEAFF
. TRBJ1-5 TRBV6-5 . TGTGCCAGCAGTTATTTTGACAGGCTAAATCAGCCCCAGCATTTT CASSYFDRLNQPQHF
TRBD1 TRBJ2-7 TRBV12-5 . TGTGCTAGTGGTTTGCCGGGACAGGGATTGTACGAGCAGTACTTC CASGLPGQGLYEQYF
. TRBJ1-5 TRBV2 . TGTGCCAGCAGTGACACGGGGGGCGCGAGTACGGGGGTCAATCAGCCCCAGCATTTT CASSDTGGASTGVNQPQHF
TRBD1 TRBJ1-2 TRBV12-3/TRBV12-4 . TGTGCCAGCACCGACAGGGGACACTATGGCTACACCTTC CASTDRGHYGYTF
TRBD2 TRBJ2-1 TRBV24-1 . TGTGCCACCAGTGACCCAAGCGGGGGGGACAATGAGCAGTTCTTC CATSDPSGGDNEQFF
. TRBJ1-1 TRBV19 . TGTGCCAGTAGTATAGGGCCGCAGAACACTGAAGCTTTCTTT CASSIGPQNTEAFF
TRBD1 TRBJ2-3 TRBV7-3 . TGTGCCAGCAGCCGAGGGGGCAGGGGCTACACAGATACGCAGTATTTT CASSRGGRGYTDTQYF
. TRBJ1-1 TRBV18 . TGTGCCAGCTCACTGGGCAACATGAACACTGAAGCTTTCTTT CASSLGNMNTEAFF
TRBD1 TRBJ1-2 TRBV19 . TGTGCCAGTAGTATAGAGAGGGACAGCTATGGCTACACCTTC CASSIERDSYGYTF
TRBD1 TRBJ2-1 TRBV5-5 . TGTGCCAGCAGCCTCCAGACAGGGAAGCAGTTCTTC CASSLQTGKQFF
. TRBJ2-7 TRBV11-2 . TGTGCCAGCAGCCATACCGCGGGGAACTACGAGCAGTACTTC CASSHTAGNYEQYF
TRBD2 TRBJ2-5 TRBV5-1 . TGCGCCAGCAGCTTGGCTTTGGCGGGGGGGCGAGAGACCCAGTACTTC CASSLALAGGRETQYF
. TRBJ2-7 TRBV5-4 . TGTGCCAGCAGCTCCCTAGACGGGGGCTACGAGCAGTACTTC CASSSLDGGYEQYF
TRBD1 TRBJ1-6 TRBV28 . TGTGCCAGCAGTCAAGGGACAGGAAACTATAATTCACCCCTCCACTTT CASSQGTGNYNSPLHF
. TRBJ1-1 TRBV7-9 . TGTGCCAGCAGCCAACAGGGAAACACTGAAGCTTTCTTT CASSQQGNTEAFF
. TRBJ1-1 TRBV2 . TGTGCCAGCAGTGTGGGGGCCATGGGCACTGAAGCTTTCTTT CASSVGAMGTEAFF
. TRBJ1-6 TRBV27 once TGTGCCAGCAGTTTTCGGGAATTCTATAATTCACCCCTCCACTTT CASSFREFYNSPLHF
. TRBJ1-5 TRBV6-6 . TGTGCCAGCAGTTTGGACTCACAGCCCCAGCATTTT CASSLDSQPQHF
. TRBJ1-1 TRBV6-2/TRBV6-3 . TGTGCCAGCAGTTACTCGCGTATGAACACTGAAGCTTTCTTT CASSYSRMNTEAFF
. TRBJ1-4 TRBV4-3 . TGCGCCAGCAGCCAAGATGCGGGAGGAGGTGAAAAACTGTTTTTT CASSQDAGGGEKLFF
. TRBJ1-1 TRBV11-2 . TGTGCCAGCAGCTTAGTCCCCTTTTTTGGGGGCGGCACTGAAGCTTTCTTT CASSLVPFFGGGTEAFF
. TRBJ1-3 TRBV7-9 . TGTGCCAGCAGCCCGGACAGTGTCGGCTCTGGAAACACCATATATTTT CASSPDSVGSGNTIYF
TRBD2 TRBJ2-3 TRBV7-9 . TGTGCCAGCAGCTTTGCCATGGGGCTAGCGGGCACAGATACGCAGTATTTT CASSFAMGLAGTDTQYF
TRBD1 TRBJ1-6 TRBV27 once TGTGCCAGCAGTCTACACGGGACAGTAGATAATTCACCCCTCCACTTT CASSLHGTVDNSPLHF
TRBD2 TRBJ2-1 TRBV3-1/TRBV3-2 . TGTGCCAGCAGCCCGGTTCTAGCGGGGGGCAATGAGCAGTTCTTC CASSPVLAGGNEQFF
TRBD1 TRBJ1-5 TRBV19 . TGTGCCAGTAGTAGAACAGGGGGCAATCAGCCCCAGCATTTT CASSRTGGNQPQHF
TRBD2 TRBJ2-7 TRBV6-1 . TGTGCCAGCAGTGAAGCGTCGATAGCGGGAGATATTTACGAGCAGTACTTC CASSEASIAGDIYEQYF
. TRBJ2-7 TRBV18 once TGTGCCAGCTCATCGCGTCTAGGCGAGCAGTACTTC CASSSRLGEQYF
TRBD2 TRBJ2-3 TRBV10-3 . TGTGCCATCAGTGAGTCGATAGGCGGGGGGGCAGGAGATACGCAGTATTTT CAISESIGGGAGDTQYF
TRBD2 TRBJ2-3 TRBV7-2 . TGTGCCAGCAGCTTAGTCGGACTAGCGGGTTTTAGCACAGATACGCAGTATTTT CASSLVGLAGFSTDTQYF
. TRBJ1-5 TRBV5-8 once TGTGCCAGCAGCCCCTTTAATAGGAGACAGGATATTTTT CASSPFNRRQDIF
. TRBJ2-6 TRBV5-1 . TGCGCCAGCAGCTTGTCGCGGTCACAAGACAGTACCTCTGGGGCCAACGTCCTGACTTTC CASSLSRSQDSTSGANVLTF
. TRBJ2-7 TRBV29-1 . TGCAGCGTTGGCGGCAGGGGCGACGAGCAGTACTTC CSVGGRGDEQYF
. TRBJ1-1 TRBV3-1/TRBV3-2 . TGTGCCAGCAGCCGATCCTGGACAGACCACACTGAAGCTTTCTTT CASSRSWTDHTEAFF
. TRBJ2-7 TRBV7-9 . TGTGCCAGCAGCTTAGGATATCAGGGTAAATTCTTTAACGAGCAGTACTTC CASSLGYQGKFFNEQYF
. TRBJ2-2 TRBV20-1 once TGCAGTGCGAGTGGACAGCTCAACACCGGGGAGCTGTTTTTT CSASGQLNTGELFF
TRBD1 TRBJ1-1 TRBV4-2 few TGTGCCAGCAGCCCGGGACAGGGGGCTATGAACACTGAAGCTTTCTTT CASSPGQGAMNTEAFF
. TRBJ2-3 TRBV6-5 . TGTGCCAGCAGAATACCAGGGACAGATACGCAGTATTTT CASRIPGTDTQYF
TRBD2 TRBJ2-5 TRBV5-1 . TGCGCCAGCAGCTTGGGGACTAGCGGGGGGCAAGAGACCCAGTACTTC CASSLGTSGGQETQYF
. TRBJ1-2 TRBV6-5 . TGTGCCAGCAGAGGACTCGGTGGCTACACCTTC CASRGLGGYTF